The source of this TCR beta chain is a study of blood T cell repertoires in COVID-19. In the study overall: Samples representing acute and convalescent COVID-19 were sourced from the United States, Italy and Spain. T cells, B-cell-depleted T cells, or PBMCs provided the cDNA or gDNA that served as material.

Clones were read by immunoSEQ multiplex PCR, and TCRdb kept only the in-frame ones, dropping some. Found here are approximately 80,000 clones, 90% of them singletons; the top ten hold more than 0.85%. Losses at the gene ends were 2 bases for V and 0 bases for J; bases not matched to a gene: 10. This CDR3 has 19 amino acids. From germline, CDR1 is KGHDR and CDR2 SFDVKD. Input material: peripheral blood. The rearrangement joins TRBV24-1 to TRBJ2-1, with TRBD2 identical over 9 bases. This clonotype was sampled from a woman aged 50 to 60 in a cohort sampled during active COVID-19. CDR3 DNA sequence: TGTGCCACCAGTGATTACCCCGGGACTAGCATTGGCTCCTACAATGAGCAGTTCTTC. This sequence encodes CATSDYPGTSIGSYNEQFF.